The 29 T cell receptor beta chains reported below all come from one sample, sequenced in a study of neurological immune-mediated disorders. TCRdb processed the 5' RACE reads anew with MiXCR; each CDR3 protein has one entry. The sample contains about 76,000 distinct CDR3 sequences, 15% to 20% of which appear only once. Source material: PBMCs. Receptors originate from a woman between 35 and 50 years old in good health.

This clonotype was seen repeatedly, ten times or more. V gene TRBV12-3 or TRBV12-4 combines with J gene TRBJ2-7; TRBD1 is a possible D gene (7 bases). The V gene lost 6 bases and the J gene lost 4 bases, with 13 bases spanning the gap. The CDR3 runs 13 residues. The CDR3 nucleotides read TGTGCCAGCAGGGCGGGACAGATGTACGAGCAGTACTTC. Amino acid sequence: CASRAGQMYEQYF.

The chain joins TRBV6-5 to TRBJ2-1, with a possible D match to TRBD2 (5 bases). Germline V gene data show CDR1 as MNHEY and CDR2 as SVGAGI. The CDR3 is made up of 15 amino acids. Trimming took off 5 bases at V and 1 base at J, with 12 bases between the two ends. The CDR3 loop is CASSLRRASYNEQFF. The DNA for the CDR3 is TGTGCCAGCAGTCTCAGGCGGGCATCCTACAATGAGCAGTTCTTC.

This clonotype was detected ten times or more. The chain uses TRBV5-1 and TRBJ2-2, with 9 nucleotides matching TRBD1. The CDR3 covers 15 residues. The V segment lost 4 bases and the J segment 5 bases; nucleotides outside the gene matches: 6. Germline CDR1 is SGHRS and CDR2 is YFSETQ. In nucleotides, the CDR3 is TGCGCCAGCAGCCATGGGACAGGGACAACCGGGGAGCTGTTTTTT. Protein sequence: CASSHGTGTTGELFF.

Notes on this clonotype: It may be a read error: a sequence one base away is much more abundant. The chain is built from TRBV28 and TRBJ1-5; a possible D gene is TRBD1 (5 bases). The CDR3 length is 16 residues. The germline gives CDR1 MDHEN, CDR2 SYDVKM. CDR3 protein: CANSFRQSNSNQPQHF. The CDR3, as DNA: TGTGCCAACAGTTTCCGACAGAGTAATAGCAATCAGCCCCAGCATTTT.

In its sample, this clonotype was seen many times. The DNA of the CDR3 is TGCAGTGCTTTAGCGCAAGAGACCCAGTACTTC. This gives the protein CSALAQETQYF. This chain connects TRBV20-1 to TRBJ2-5, with D possibly being TRBD2 (5 bases). The CDR3 loop spans 11 amino acids. V was clipped by 5 bases and J by 2 bases, with 6 bases between them. In germline, CDR1 is DFQATT, CDR2 SNEGSKA (reference sequence).

This clonotype was counted at least ten times. The chain is built from TRBV7-2 and TRBJ2-3, with 7 bases identical to TRBD2. There are 14 residues in the CDR3. CDR1 is SGHTA and CDR2 is FQGNSA in the germline V gene. After removal of 4 bases from V and 1 base from J, the junction contained 2 bases not matched to a gene. In DNA form, the CDR3 reads TGTGCCAGCAGCTATACTAGCGGCACAGATACGCAGTATTTT. Translation: CASSYTSGTDTQYF.

The chain carries TRBV5-6 and TRBJ2-2; possible D gene TRBD1, 6 bases. This CDR3 is 16 amino acids long. With 0 bases removed from V and 7 bases from J, the gap between germline ends came to 16 bases. Germline CDR1 and CDR2: SGHDT and YYEEEE. The CDR3 nucleotides read TGTGCCAGCAGCTTGGCAGGGGCAGCGCAGATCGGGGAGCTGTTTTTT. Protein sequence: CASSLAGAAQIGELFF.

This clonotype has ten or more counts. The rearrangement joins TRBV2 to TRBJ1-1; TRBD1 matches at 7 bases. With 8 bases clipped from V and 12 bases from J, the junction kept 12 bases outside the gene matches. This CDR3 comprises 12 residues. Germline-derived CDR1 and CDR2 are SNHLY and FYNNEI. The CDR3 DNA reads TGTGCCAGCCTCGGAGGGGGCGCATCGACTTTCTTT. Translated: CASLGGGASTFF.

In this sample, this clonotype turned up many times. The chain has TRBV6-6 and TRBJ1-2; D is undetermined. Germline lookup yields CDR1 MNHNY and CDR2 SVGAGI (reference sequence). V lost 0 bases, J lost 10 bases, and 6 bases lay in between. The CDR3 runs to 11 residues. CDR3 residues: CASSYSEHYTF. The CDR3 coding sequence is TGTGCCAGCAGTTACTCAGAGCACTACACCTTC.

In its sample, this clonotype was seen many times. The genes are TRBV7-2 and TRBJ2-1, with 14 bases matching TRBD2. The CDR3 contains 16 residues. Germline CDR1 SGHTA, CDR2 FQGNSA. The V gene end was trimmed by 5 bases and the J gene end by 5 bases; junction bases not matched to a gene: 5. CDR3 sequence: CASSRRLAGGDNEQFF. The CDR3 DNA follows: TGTGCCAGCAGCCGACGACTAGCGGGGGGGGACAATGAGCAGTTCTTC.

Ten or more counts support this clonotype. The chain recombines TRBV7-2 with TRBJ1-5; 7 nucleotides agree with TRBD1. The germline V gene has CDR1 SGHTA and CDR2 FQGNSA. CDR3 size: 18 residues. V dropped 8 bases and J dropped 0; count of bases not matched to a gene: 16. The CDR3 DNA reads TGTGCCAGCGGCCCCACAGGGGCAGGACACTATAGCAATCAGCCCCAGCATTTT. Protein: CASGPTGAGHYSNQPQHF.

Many counts were recorded for this clonotype. The V gene is TRBV10-3, the J gene TRBJ2-7, with D possibly matching TRBD1 (6 bases). The CDR3 is made up of 15 amino acids. The ends were cut back, 2 bases at V and 0 bases at J, with 11 bases in the middle. In germline, CDR1 is ENHRY, CDR2 SYGVKD. CDR3 residues: CAISEMDSFSYEQYF. The CDR3 coding sequence is TGTGCCATCAGTGAGATGGACAGCTTCTCCTACGAGCAGTACTTC.

Note on this clonotype: Compared with germline, one end of the junction differs, possibly owing to a read error. The rearrangement uses TRBV20-1 and TRBJ1-5; D uncertain. There are 15 residues in the CDR3. CDR1 is DFQATT and CDR2 is SNEGSKA in the germline V gene (reference sequence). The CDR3 coding sequence is TGCAGTACTAGCGGACGACTAGGAATGGGTCAGCCCCAGCATTTT. This translates into CSTSGRLGMGQPQHF.

The table lists this clonotype with many counts. V usage is TRBV7-2 and J usage is TRBJ2-5, with 14 bases that match TRBD2. V lost 5 bases, J lost 2 bases, and 1 base stayed unmatched. CDR1 is SGHTA, CDR2 FQGNSA, per germline. This CDR3 has 15 amino acids. The CDR3 protein is CASSRTSGGQETQYF. In DNA form, the CDR3 reads TGTGCCAGCAGCAGGACTAGCGGGGGGCAAGAGACCCAGTACTTC.

The table lists this clonotype with many counts. The rearrangement uses TRBV5-1 and TRBJ2-5, with D hard to call. The CDR3 has 13 residues. The ends were cut back, 4 bases at V and 2 bases at J, with 9 bases in the middle. Germline values: CDR1 SGHRS, CDR2 YFSETQ. In nucleotides, the CDR3 is TGCGCCAGCAGCCCGACCCCTCAAGAGACCCAGTACTTC. Translation gives CASSPTPQETQYF.

This clonotype came up many times. The V gene is TRBV28, the J gene TRBJ1-2; a possible D gene is TRBD1 (5 bases). Germline CDR1 MDHEN, CDR2 SYDVKM. Trimming shortened V by 7 bases and J by 0 bases, and 15 bases separated the two germline ends. This CDR3 spans 15 amino acids. The CDR3 DNA reads as TGTGCCAGCACTCTTCCGGGACGGGCTAACTATGGCTACACCTTC. Translation gives CASTLPGRANYGYTF.

The rearrangement joins TRBV6-2 or TRBV6-3 to TRBJ2-1, with D unresolved. Trimming took off 7 bases at V and 1 base at J, with 23 bases between the two ends. The CDR3 is made up of 18 amino acids. Germline V gene sequence: CDR1 MNHEY, CDR2 SVGEGT. The CDR3 bases are TGTGCCAGCAAAGCGATATTAGAACCCATGGGATCCTACAATGAGCAGTTCTTC. Residues: CASKAILEPMGSYNEQFF.

This clonotype was found many times. V is TRBV10-3 and J is TRBJ1-3; no definite D call. V was pared by 3 bases and J by 0 bases, with 12 bases between. Looked up from germline, CDR1 is ENHRY and CDR2 is SYGVKD. This CDR3 comprises 16 residues. The CDR3: CAISDLIETSGNTIYF. CDR3 nucleotides: TGTGCCATCAGTGATTTGATCGAGACCTCTGGAAACACCATATATTTT.

This clonotype was recorded many times. The rearrangement links TRBV5-8 to TRBJ2-7; D gene unclear. Germline CDR1 and CDR2: SGHTS and YDEGEE. The CDR3 runs 14 residues. Trimming took 3 bases from V and 5 from J, leaving 15 bases between them. CDR3 loop: CASSSWSVMNEQYF. CDR3 bases: TGTGCCAGCAGCTCATGGTCGGTGATGAACGAGCAGTACTTC.

This clonotype showed up many times. The chain joins TRBV20-1 to TRBJ2-5; TRBD1 aligns across 9 bases. The CDR3 sequence is 13 residues long. Germline CDR1 is DFQATT and CDR2 is SNEGSKA (reference sequence). The V segment lost 0 bases and the J segment 6 bases; nucleotides outside the gene matches: 2. The CDR3 sequence: CSAREGQGQTQYF. CDR3 DNA: TGCAGTGCTAGAGAGGGACAGGGACAGACCCAGTACTTC.

This clonotype was detected many times. The J gene is TRBJ2-1, the V gene TRBV7-2; the D gene is possibly TRBD2 (6 bases). Per the germline V gene, CDR1 is SGHTA and CDR2 is FQGNSA. The V end was cut by 6 bases, the J end by 10 bases, with 10 bases between. The CDR3 is made up of 11 amino acids. The CDR3 loop reads CASRQEGEQFF. CDR3 nucleotide sequence: TGTGCCAGCAGGCAGGAGGGGGAGCAGTTCTTC.

This clonotype was detected ten times or more. The chain combines TRBV29-1 with TRBJ2-3, with unresolved D. With 6 bases removed from V and 2 bases from J, the gap between germline ends came to 18 bases. CDR3 length: 15 amino acids. Germline CDR1 and CDR2: SQVTM and ANQGSEA. For the CDR3, the DNA is TGCAGCGTCGAGGTTTACTGGGTTTCCACAGATACGCAGTATTTT. Protein: CSVEVYWVSTDTQYF.

This clonotype was observed at least ten times. The chain joins TRBV7-6 to TRBJ2-3; 11 nucleotides match TRBD1. Germline CDR1 is SGHVS and CDR2 is FNYEAQ. The CDR3 loop spans 14 amino acids. Germline trimming cut 8 bases from V and 4 bases from J; bases unmatched to any gene: 5. The CDR3 is CASGAGQGADTQYF. The CDR3 region has the DNA TGTGCCAGCGGGGCGGGACAGGGGGCAGATACGCAGTATTTT.

This clonotype has a count of ten or more. The V and J genes are TRBV12-3 or TRBV12-4 and TRBJ1-2; no reliable D call. With 3 bases removed from V and 4 bases from J, the gap between germline ends came to 18 bases. The CDR3 is 16 amino acids. The CDR3: CASSLPPMGRVYGYTF. In DNA, the CDR3 is TGTGCCAGCAGTTTGCCCCCAATGGGGAGGGTCTATGGCTACACCTTC.

This clonotype was counted a few times. This chain uses TRBV7-2 with TRBJ1-4; possibly TRBD1 for D (5 bases). The CDR3 has 13 residues. Trimming took 1 base from V and 10 from J, leaving 10 bases between them. The germline V gene has CDR1 SGHTA and CDR2 FQGNSA. CDR3 residues: CASSLEWGGKLFF. The CDR3 nucleotides read TGTGCCAGCAGCTTAGAATGGGGGGGAAAACTGTTTTTT.

This clonotype was counted ten times or more. The J gene is TRBJ1-1, the V gene TRBV20-1, with D uncertain. This CDR3 contains 17 residues. Germline CDR1 and CDR2: DFQATT and SNEGSKA (reference sequence). Trimming removed 0 bases from V and 2 bases from J, with 19 bases in between. CDR3 loop: CSARDLRAGDLNTEAFF. As DNA, the CDR3 is TGCAGTGCTAGAGATCTAAGGGCCGGAGATTTAAACACTGAAGCTTTCTTT.

This clonotype was observed many times. The V gene is TRBV27, the J gene TRBJ2-1; tentatively, D is TRBD1 or TRBD2 (5 bases each). Germline V lookup: CDR1 MNHEY, CDR2 SMNVEV (reference sequence). V lost 3 bases, J lost 7 bases, and 10 bases lay in between. The CDR3 runs 13 residues. The CDR3 DNA reads TGTGCCAGCAGTTTCGGGACGGGGAATGAGCAGTTCTTC. Protein: CASSFGTGNEQFF.

Concerning this clonotype itself: Because the CDR3 is missing its conserved closing phenylalanine or tryptophan, this is likely a read error. The chain has TRBV7-2 and TRBJ2-2; D is ambiguous. The CDR3 runs 15 residues. Germline-derived CDR1 and CDR2 are SGHTA and FQGNSA. V shed 5 bases and J shed 4 bases, with 14 bases lying between them. CDR3 nucleotide sequence: TGTGCCAGCAGCAAGGCACCGGTGTTCACCGGGGAGCTGTTTTCT. Its protein is CASSKAPVFTGELFS.

This chain joins TRBV2 and TRBJ2-1; D tentatively reads TRBD1 or TRBD2 (5 bases each). V lost 10 bases, J lost 1 base, and 14 bases lay in between. The CDR3 has 14 residues. In germline, CDR1 is SNHLY, CDR2 FYNNEI. CDR3 nucleotide sequence: TGTGCCACGTGCCGTGAGGGGTCCTACAATGAGCAGTTCTTC. It codes for CATCREGSYNEQFF.